These T cell receptor beta chains were read from a single sample in a study of T cells after yellow fever vaccination. TCRdb redid the calling of the 5' RACE reads with MiXCR, one entry per CDR3 protein. Of roughly 85,000 distinct CDR3 sequences in the sample, 10% to 15% are singletons; the top ten hold roughly 25%. The source was CD8+ T cells not binding an NS4B(214-222) dextramer, sorted from PBMCs, collected about 21 days after the first yellow fever vaccination. The origin of the receptors is a man between 18 and 35 years old who received the YFV17D yellow fever vaccine. Each CDR3 is given with its conserved first and last residue. A D gene is named only where the DNA matches it firmly. Size is omitted from some rows. Given values are once, few, many or a class for expanded clones.

few,TRBD1,TRBJ2-7,TRBV9,CASSASKTGGLYEQYF,TGTGCCAGCAGCGCATCGAAGACAGGGGGGCTCTACGAGCAGTACTTC
few,TRBD2,TRBJ2-5,TRBV3-1,CASSQVVGGEYQETQYF,TGTGCCAGCAGCCAAGTTGTTGGGGGGGAATACCAAGAGACCCAGTACTTC
many,TRBD1,TRBJ1-1,TRBV10-3,CAMGQGSRTEAFF,TGTGCCATGGGACAGGGGAGTCGTACTGAAGCTTTCTTT
few,TRBD1,TRBJ2-1,TRBV5-8,CASSLGQGIPYNEQFF,TGTGCCAGCAGCCTCGGACAGGGGATCCCCTACAATGAGCAGTTCTTC
few,.,TRBJ2-1,TRBV29-1,CSVSGVNEQFF,TGCAGCGTTTCCGGGGTCAATGAGCAGTTCTTC
few,.,TRBJ2-1,TRBV2,CASSEMPNNEQFF,TGTGCCAGCAGTGAAATGCCTAACAATGAGCAGTTCTTC
.,TRBD1,TRBJ1-2,TRBV12-3/TRBV12-4,CASRDRGSANYGYTF,TGTGCCAGCAGGGACAGGGGATCGGCTAACTATGGCTACACCTTC
many,.,TRBJ1-1,TRBV2,CASPGRSNTEAFF,TGTGCCAGCCCCGGCAGATCGAACACTGAAGCTTTCTTT
many,.,TRBJ2-1,TRBV10-3,CAIMALSYNEQFF,TGTGCCATCATGGCGCTATCCTACAATGAGCAGTTCTTC
.,.,TRBJ2-7,TRBV5-1,CASSLEAGGSYEQYF,TGCGCCAGCAGCTTGGAGGCTGGGGGCTCCTACGAGCAGTACTTC
.,.,TRBJ2-3,TRBV9,CASSVGVGLITDTQYF,TGTGCCAGCAGCGTAGGGGTGGGGCTAATCACAGATACGCAGTATTTT
.,.,TRBJ1-2,TRBV4-3,CASSQHRDRTNYGYTF,TGCGCCAGCAGCCAGCACCGGGACCGTACTAACTATGGCTACACCTTC
.,.,TRBJ1-1,TRBV5-1,CASSSQGNTEAFF,TGCGCCAGCAGCTCTCAGGGGAACACTGAAGCTTTCTTT
few,.,TRBJ2-1,TRBV5-1,CASSSGFDNSYNEQFF,TGCGCCAGCAGCTCAGGGTTTGACAACTCCTACAATGAGCAGTTCTTC
few,.,TRBJ2-1,TRBV7-6,CASSPITDIYNEQFF,TGTGCCAGCAGCCCGATTACGGACATCTACAATGAGCAGTTCTTC
few,.,TRBJ2-1,TRBV29-1,CSVHRDNEQFF,TGCAGCGTTCACAGGGACAATGAGCAGTTCTTC
.,TRBD1,TRBJ2-7,TRBV4-2,CASSPASGTASYEQYF,TGTGCCAGCAGCCCTGCCTCAGGGACAGCCTCCTACGAGCAGTACTTC
many,.,TRBJ1-3,TRBV29-1,CSGAGNGNTIYF,TGCAGCGGCGCTGGAAATGGAAACACCATATATTTT
.,TRBD1,TRBJ2-7,TRBV6-1,CASSAGTGGYEQYF,TGTGCCAGCAGTGCCGGGACAGGGGGGTACGAGCAGTACTTC
.,.,TRBJ2-1,TRBV19,CASSIGGVSSYNEQFF,TGTGCCAGTAGTATAGGAGGGGTCTCATCCTACAATGAGCAGTTCTTC
few,.,TRBJ2-5,TRBV14,CASSQTSLRETQYF,TGTGCCAGCAGCCAGACATCTCTACGGGAGACCCAGTACTTC
.,.,TRBJ2-2,TRBV6-2/TRBV6-3,CASSSGTGRAGGELFF,TGTGCCAGCAGTTCAGGGACGGGTCGCGCAGGGGGGGAGCTGTTTTTT
few,TRBD1,TRBJ2-1,TRBV19,CASRPGDRDSNEQFF,TGTGCCAGTAGGCCCGGGGACAGGGATTCCAATGAGCAGTTCTTC
few,.,TRBJ2-5,TRBV4-3,CASSQDLAGLPQETQYF,TGCGCCAGCAGCCAAGATCTGGCGGGCCTCCCCCAAGAGACCCAGTACTTC
.,.,TRBJ2-2,TRBV29-1,CSAPRDTGELFF,TGCAGCGCTCCCAGAGATACCGGGGAGCTGTTTTTT